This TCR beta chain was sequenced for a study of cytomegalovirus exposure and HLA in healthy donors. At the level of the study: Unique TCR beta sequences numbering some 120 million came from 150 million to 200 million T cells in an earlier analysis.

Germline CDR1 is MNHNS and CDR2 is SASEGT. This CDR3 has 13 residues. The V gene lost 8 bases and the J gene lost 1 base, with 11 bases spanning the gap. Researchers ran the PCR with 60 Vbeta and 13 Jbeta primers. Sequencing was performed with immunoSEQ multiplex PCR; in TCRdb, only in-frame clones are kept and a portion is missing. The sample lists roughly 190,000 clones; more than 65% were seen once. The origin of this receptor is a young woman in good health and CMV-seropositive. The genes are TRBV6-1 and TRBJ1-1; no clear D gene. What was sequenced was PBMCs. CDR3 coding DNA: TGTGCCAGCGGTAACACGGGGAACACTGAAGCTTTCTTT. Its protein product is CASGNTGNTEAFF.